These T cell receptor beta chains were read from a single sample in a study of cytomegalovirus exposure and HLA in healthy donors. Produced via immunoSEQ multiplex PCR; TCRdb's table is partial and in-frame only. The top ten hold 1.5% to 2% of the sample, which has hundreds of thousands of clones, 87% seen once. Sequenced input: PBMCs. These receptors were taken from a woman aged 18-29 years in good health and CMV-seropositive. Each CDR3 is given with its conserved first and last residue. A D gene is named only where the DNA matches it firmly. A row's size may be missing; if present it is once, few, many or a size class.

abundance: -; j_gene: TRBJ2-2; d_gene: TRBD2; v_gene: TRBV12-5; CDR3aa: CASGLTGTSGVPNTGELFF; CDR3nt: TGTGCTAGTGGTTTGACAGGGACTAGCGGTGTACCGAACACCGGGGAGCTGTTTTTT
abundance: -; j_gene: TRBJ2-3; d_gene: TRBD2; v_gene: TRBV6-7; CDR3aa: CASSSRSLAGGRNTQYF; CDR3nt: TGTGCCAGCAGTTCACGCTCTTTAGCGGGAGGACGAAATACGCAGTATTTT
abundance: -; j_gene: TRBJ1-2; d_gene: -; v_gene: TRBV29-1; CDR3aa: CSVEDSPALGGYTF; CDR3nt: TGCAGCGTCGAGGACAGTCCTGCTCTGGGGGGCTACACCTTC
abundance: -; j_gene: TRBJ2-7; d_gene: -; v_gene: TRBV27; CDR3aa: CASSLSRQGTYEQYF; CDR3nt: TGTGCCAGCAGTTTATCGAGGCAGGGGACCTACGAGCAGTACTTC
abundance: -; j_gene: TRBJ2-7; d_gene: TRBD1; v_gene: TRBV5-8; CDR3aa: CASSSWDRVYEQYF; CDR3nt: TGTGCCAGCAGCTCATGGGACAGGGTCTACGAGCAGTACTTC
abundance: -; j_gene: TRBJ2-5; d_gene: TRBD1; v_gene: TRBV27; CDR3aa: CASSLKAGGETQYF; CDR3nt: TGTGCCAGCAGTTTGAAGGCAGGGGGAGAGACCCAGTACTTC
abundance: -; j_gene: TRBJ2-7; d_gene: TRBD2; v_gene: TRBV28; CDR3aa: CASSRPGLAPRSYEQYF; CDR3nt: TGTGCCAGCAGTCGACCGGGACTAGCGCCCCGCTCCTACGAGCAGTACTTC
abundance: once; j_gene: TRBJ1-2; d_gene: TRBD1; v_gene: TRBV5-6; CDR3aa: CASSFRDRQWGYTF; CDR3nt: TGTGCCAGCAGCTTCCGGGACAGGCAGTGGGGCTACACCTTC
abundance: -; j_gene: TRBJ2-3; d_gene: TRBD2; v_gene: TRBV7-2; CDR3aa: CASSSPGLASDTQYF; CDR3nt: TGTGCCAGCAGCTCTCCGGGACTAGCGTCAGATACGCAGTATTTT
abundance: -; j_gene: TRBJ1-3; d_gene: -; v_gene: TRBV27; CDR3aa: CASSPTASSGNTIYF; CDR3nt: TGTGCCAGCAGTCCGACGGCTAGCTCTGGAAACACCATATATTTT
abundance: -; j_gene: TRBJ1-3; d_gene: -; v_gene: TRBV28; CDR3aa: CASSLLWRDSGNTIYF; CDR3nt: TGTGCCAGCAGTCTCCTTTGGCGGGACTCTGGAAACACCATATATTTT
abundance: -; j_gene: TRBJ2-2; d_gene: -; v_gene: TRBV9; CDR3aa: CASSVGGSAWGELFF; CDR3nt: TGTGCCAGCAGCGTAGGTGGTAGCGCCTGGGGGGAGCTGTTTTTT
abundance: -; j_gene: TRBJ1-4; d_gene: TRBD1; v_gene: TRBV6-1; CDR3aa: CASSPQGYTEKLFF; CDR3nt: TGTGCCAGCAGCCCACAGGGGTACACGGAAAAACTGTTTTTT
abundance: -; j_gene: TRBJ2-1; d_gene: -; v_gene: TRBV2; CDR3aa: CASRAGLVYNEQFF; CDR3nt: TGTGCCAGCAGGGCGGGACTGGTGTACAATGAGCAGTTCTTC
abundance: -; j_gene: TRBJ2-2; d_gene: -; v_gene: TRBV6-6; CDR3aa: CASSYTGNTGELFF; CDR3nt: TGTGCCAGCAGTTATACAGGGAACACCGGGGAGCTGTTTTTT
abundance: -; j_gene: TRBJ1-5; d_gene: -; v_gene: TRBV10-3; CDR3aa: CAISEEVQYNQPQHF; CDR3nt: TGTGCCATCAGTGAGGAAGTTCAGTACAATCAGCCCCAGCATTTT
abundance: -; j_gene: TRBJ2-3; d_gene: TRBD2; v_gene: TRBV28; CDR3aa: CASSLSGRADTQYF; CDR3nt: TGTGCCAGCAGTTTGAGCGGGAGGGCAGATACGCAGTATTTT
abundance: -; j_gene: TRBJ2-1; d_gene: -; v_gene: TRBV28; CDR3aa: CASSFWRERSYNEQFF; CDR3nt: TGTGCCAGCAGTTTCTGGCGGGAAAGGTCCTACAATGAGCAGTTCTTC
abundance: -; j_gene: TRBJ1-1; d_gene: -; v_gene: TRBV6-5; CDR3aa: CASSYSGRGTEAFF; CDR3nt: TGTGCCAGCAGTTATTCTGGACGGGGCACTGAAGCTTTCTTT
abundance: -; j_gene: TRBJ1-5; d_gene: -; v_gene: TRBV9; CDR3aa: CASSVGGGDRVEPQHF; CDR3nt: TGTGCCAGCAGCGTAGGGGGAGGCGACCGGGTAGAGCCCCAGCATTTT
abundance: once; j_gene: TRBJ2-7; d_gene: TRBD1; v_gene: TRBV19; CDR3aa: CASSPGTENYEQYF; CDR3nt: TGTGCCAGTAGCCCCGGGACAGAGAACTACGAGCAGTACTTC
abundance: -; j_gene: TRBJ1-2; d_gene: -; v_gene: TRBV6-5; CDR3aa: CASSFPGDYGYTF; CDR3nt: TGTGCCAGCAGTTTCCCCGGGGACTATGGCTACACCTTC
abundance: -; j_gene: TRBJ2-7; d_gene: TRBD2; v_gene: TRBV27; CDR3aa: CASSWGLAGEQYF; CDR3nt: TGTGCCAGCAGTTGGGGACTAGCGGGCGAGCAGTACTTC
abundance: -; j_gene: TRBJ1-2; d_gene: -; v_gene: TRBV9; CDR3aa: CASSVETSGFLTF; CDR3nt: TGTGCCAGCAGCGTGGAGACCTCGGGGTTCCTCACCTTC
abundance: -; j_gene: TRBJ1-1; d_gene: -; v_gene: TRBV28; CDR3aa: CASSLGGATEAFF; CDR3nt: TGTGCCAGCAGTTTGGGGGGGGCCACTGAAGCTTTCTTT
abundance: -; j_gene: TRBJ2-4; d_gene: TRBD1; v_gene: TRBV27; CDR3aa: CASSPNRGNIQYF; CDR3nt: TGTGCCAGCAGTCCCAACAGGGGAAACATTCAGTACTTC
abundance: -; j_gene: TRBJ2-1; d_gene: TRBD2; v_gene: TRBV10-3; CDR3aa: CASSGGSQFF; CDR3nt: TGTGCCAGTAGCGGGGGATCCCAGTTCTTC
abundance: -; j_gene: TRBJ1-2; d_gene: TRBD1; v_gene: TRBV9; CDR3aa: CASSADRGGPYGYTF; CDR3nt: TGTGCCAGCAGCGCGGACAGGGGAGGGCCCTATGGCTACACCTTC
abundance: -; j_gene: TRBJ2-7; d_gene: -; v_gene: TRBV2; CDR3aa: CASSELAETYEQYF; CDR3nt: TGTGCCAGCAGTGAATTAGCGGAAACCTACGAGCAGTACTTC
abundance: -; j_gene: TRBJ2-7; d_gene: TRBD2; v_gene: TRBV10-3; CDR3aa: CAISTLGLAALNEQYF; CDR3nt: TGTGCCATCAGTACCCTGGGACTAGCGGCTCTGAACGAGCAGTACTTC
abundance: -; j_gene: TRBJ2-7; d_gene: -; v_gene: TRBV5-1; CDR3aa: CASSLEGLRYF; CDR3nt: TGCGCCAGCAGCTTGGAGGGGTTAAGGTACTTC
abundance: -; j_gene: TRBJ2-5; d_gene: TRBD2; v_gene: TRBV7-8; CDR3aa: CASSYHTASGRGKTQYF; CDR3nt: TGTGCCAGCAGCTACCACACCGCTAGCGGGAGAGGAAAGACCCAGTACTTC
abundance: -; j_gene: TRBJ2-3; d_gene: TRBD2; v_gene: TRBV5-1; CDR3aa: CASSSLAGSTDTQYF; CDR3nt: TGCGCCAGCAGCTCTCTAGCGGGAAGCACAGATACGCAGTATTTT
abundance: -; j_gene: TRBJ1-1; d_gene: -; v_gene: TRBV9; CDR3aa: CASSVEGGKTEAFF; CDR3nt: TGTGCCAGCAGCGTAGAAGGGGGTAAAACTGAAGCTTTCTTT
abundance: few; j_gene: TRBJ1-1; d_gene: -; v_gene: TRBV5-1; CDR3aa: CASSEYGDYTEAFF; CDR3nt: TGCGCCAGCAGCGAGTACGGGGATTACACTGAAGCTTTCTTT
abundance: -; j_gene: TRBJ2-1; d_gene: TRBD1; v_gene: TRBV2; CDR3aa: CASSGRTGWGNEQFF; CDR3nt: TGTGCCAGCAGTGGTAGGACAGGGTGGGGGAATGAGCAGTTCTTC
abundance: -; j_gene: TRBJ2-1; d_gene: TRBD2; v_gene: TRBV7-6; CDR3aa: CASSQGTSGSKNEQFF; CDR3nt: TGTGCCAGCAGCCAGGGGACTAGCGGGAGTAAAAATGAGCAGTTCTTC
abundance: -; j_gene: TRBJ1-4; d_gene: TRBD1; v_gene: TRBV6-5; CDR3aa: CASSWGQGPEKLFF; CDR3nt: TGTGCCAGCAGTTGGGGACAGGGCCCAGAAAAACTGTTTTTT
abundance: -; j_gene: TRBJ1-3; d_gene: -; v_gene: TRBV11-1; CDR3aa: CASSFSGASGNTIYF; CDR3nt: TGTGCCAGCAGCTTTAGCGGCGCCTCTGGAAACACCATATATTTT
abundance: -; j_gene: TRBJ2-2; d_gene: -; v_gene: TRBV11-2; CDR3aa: CASRQDTRTGELFF; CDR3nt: TGTGCCAGCAGGCAGGACACGCGCACCGGGGAGCTGTTTTTT
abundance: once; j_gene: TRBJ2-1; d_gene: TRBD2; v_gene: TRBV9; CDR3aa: CASSVGTSGTNNEQFF; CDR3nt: TGTGCCAGCAGCGTAGGGACTAGCGGGACCAACAATGAGCAGTTCTTC
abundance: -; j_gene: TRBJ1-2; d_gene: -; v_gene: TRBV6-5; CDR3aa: CASSYSRGNYGYTF; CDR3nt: TGTGCCAGCAGTTACTCTCGGGGTAACTATGGCTACACCTTC
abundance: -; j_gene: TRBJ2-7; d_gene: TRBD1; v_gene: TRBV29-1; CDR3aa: CSVEGQGRNEQYF; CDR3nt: TGCAGCGTTGAGGGACAGGGGCGGAACGAGCAGTACTTC
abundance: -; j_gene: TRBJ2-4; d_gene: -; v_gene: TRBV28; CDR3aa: CASSFSRIQYF; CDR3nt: TGTGCCAGCAGTTTTTCTCGCATTCAGTACTTC
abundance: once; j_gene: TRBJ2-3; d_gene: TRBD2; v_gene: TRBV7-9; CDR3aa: CASSTLGGDTDTQYF; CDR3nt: TGTGCCAGCAGCACCCTCGGGGGGGACACAGATACGCAGTATTTT
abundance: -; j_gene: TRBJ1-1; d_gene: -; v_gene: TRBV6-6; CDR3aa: CASSRTESTEAFF; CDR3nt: TGTGCCAGCAGTCGGACTGAGTCGACTGAAGCTTTCTTT
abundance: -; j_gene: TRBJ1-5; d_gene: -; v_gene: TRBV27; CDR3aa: CASSLLAPAEFSRVPQHF; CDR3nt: TGTGCCAGCAGTTTACTCGCCCCCGCCGAGTTCTCCAGGGTGCCCCAGCATTTT
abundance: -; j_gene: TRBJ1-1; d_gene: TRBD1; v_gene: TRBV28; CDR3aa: CASISRGSDTEAFF; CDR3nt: TGTGCCAGCATCAGCAGGGGGTCGGACACTGAAGCTTTCTTT
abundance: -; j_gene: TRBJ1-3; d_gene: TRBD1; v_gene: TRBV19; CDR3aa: CASSRDSSGNTIYF; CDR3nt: TGTGCCAGTAGCCGGGACAGCTCTGGAAACACCATATATTTT